The next 27 T cell receptor beta chains were all read from a single sample in a study of blood T cell repertoires in COVID-19. Only in-frame clones appear in the TCRdb table, and some are missing; sequencing was by immunoSEQ multiplex PCR. The sample yields 99,000 or so clones, 80% to 85% seen once. The sequenced material came from peripheral blood. The origin of the receptors is a woman of 80 years or more with acute or convalescent COVID-19.

The sample holds a few counts of this clone. This chain joins TRBV29-1 and TRBJ1-2, with D perhaps TRBD1 (5 bases). CDR3 size: 15 residues. From germline, CDR1 is SQVTM and CDR2 ANQGSEA. V gave up 3 bases and J gave up 0 bases, with 14 bases separating them. Written as DNA, the CDR3 is TGCAGCGTTGAGGGGGGTCGCGGGGCTAACTATGGCTACACCTTC. It yields the protein CSVEGGRGANYGYTF.

The chain joins TRBV10-2 to TRBJ2-2; perhaps TRBD1 as D (6 bases). The CDR3 covers 13 residues. The germline CDR1 and CDR2 sequences are WSHSY and SAAADI. With 6 bases removed from V and 3 bases from J, the gap between germline ends came to 8 bases. The DNA for the CDR3 is TGCGCCAGCAGGGACAGACACACCGGGGAGCTGTTTTTT. The encoded protein is CASRDRHTGELFF.

The chain has TRBV7-2 and TRBJ1-5; D is ambiguous. Germline CDR1 and CDR2: SGHTA and FQGNSA. This CDR3 region has 14 residues. Trimming removed 2 bases from V and 4 bases from J, with 9 bases in between. The CDR3 coding sequence is TGTGCCAGCAGCTTAAGGCGGGAAAATCAGCCCCAGCATTTT. It is translated as CASSLRRENQPQHF.

The gene calls are TRBV18 and TRBJ1-3; D gene unclear. Trimming took 2 bases from V and 4 from J, leaving 6 bases between them. Germline V gene sequence: CDR1 KGHSH, CDR2 LQKENI. CDR3 size: 13 residues. CDR3 nucleotide sequence: TGTGCCAGCTCACCAAGTGGCGGAAACACCATATATTTT. Its translation: CASSPSGGNTIYF.

The rearrangement joins TRBV25-1 to TRBJ1-1, with no clear D. V lost 3 bases and J 0 bases, leaving 5 bases between the germline ends. CDR3 size: 13 residues. Germline CDR1 MGHDK, CDR2 SYGVNS. CDR3 region: CASSERVNTEAFF. The CDR3 DNA follows: TGTGCCAGCAGTGAGAGAGTGAACACTGAAGCTTTCTTT.

The CDR3 is CASLGQGQGDYGYTF. The CDR3 DNA is TGTGCCAGTCTGGGACAGGGCCAGGGGGACTATGGCTACACCTTC. The chain couples TRBV19 to TRBJ1-2; 9 bases agree with TRBD1. The trim removed 8 bases at V and 3 bases at J, leaving 10 bases unmatched. The CDR3 has 15 residues. The germline V gene has CDR1 LNHDA and CDR2 SQIVND (reference sequence).

The gene calls are TRBV29-1 and TRBJ1-1, with 8 bases fitting TRBD1. The CDR3 has 13 residues. The J segment lost 4 bases and the V segment lost 6 bases, leaving 7 bases of the junction unmatched. The germline V gene has CDR1 SQVTM and CDR2 ANQGSEA. CDR3 sequence (DNA): TGCAGCGTACAAGGACAGGGTCCCACTGAAGCTTTCTTT. The encoded protein is CSVQGQGPTEAFF.

The genes are TRBV30 and TRBJ2-3; the D is unclear. The length of the CDR3 is 12 residues. The germline V gene encodes CDR1 GTSNPN and CDR2 SVGIG (reference sequence). Trimming cost V 0 bases and J 9 bases, with 10 bases left between them. Here the CDR3 reads CAWSVELLTQYF. In nucleotides, the CDR3 is TGTGCCTGGAGTGTTGAACTTCTCACGCAGTATTTT.

This rearrangement joins TRBV11-2 to TRBJ2-1; D is perhaps TRBD2 (5 bases). Trimming took off 1 base at V and 8 bases at J, with 9 bases between the two ends. The CDR3 totals 13 residues. Germline lookup yields CDR1 SGHAT and CDR2 FQNNGV. The CDR3 sequence is CASSLAGRDEQFF. The CDR3 nucleotides read TGTGCCAGCAGCTTAGCGGGAAGGGATGAGCAGTTCTTC.

J is TRBJ1-4 and V is TRBV28; D uncertain. The CDR3 has 13 residues. V was shortened by 2 bases and J by 8 bases, with 9 bases between the two germline ends. Germline assignment: CDR1 MDHEN and CDR2 SYDVKM. In DNA, the CDR3 is TGTGCCAGCAGTTTACTATCTGAGGAAAAACTGTTTTTT. This gives the protein CASSLLSEEKLFF.

The V gene is TRBV13, the J gene TRBJ2-3; no definite D call. This CDR3 region has 13 residues. Per the germline V gene, CDR1 is PRHDT and CDR2 is FYEKMQ (reference sequence). The V and J ends lost 2 bases and 7 bases respectively, with 10 bases between them. CDR3 amino acids: CASSLRTPNTQYF. The CDR3 nucleotides read TGTGCCAGCAGCTTAAGAACACCAAATACGCAGTATTTT.

This clone has more than one count but fewer than ten. The J gene is TRBJ2-2, the V gene TRBV4-1; no definite D call. CDR1 and CDR2 from the germline V gene are MGHRA and YSYEKL. V gave up 7 bases and J gave up 3 bases, with 15 bases separating them. This CDR3 has 15 amino acids. The CDR3 region is CASNPYGVDTGELFF. As DNA, the CDR3 is TGCGCCAGCAACCCCTACGGTGTTGACACCGGGGAGCTGTTTTTT.

The table lists this clone with a few counts. This chain connects TRBV30 to TRBJ2-1; possibly TRBD2 for D (6 bases). V lost 3 bases and J 5 bases, leaving 17 bases between the germline ends. The CDR3 extends over 15 amino acids. Germline CDR1 reads GTSNPN; CDR2 reads SVGIG (reference sequence). The DNA for the CDR3 is TGTGCCTGGAGCGGGGACTGGGAGGCCAACAATGAGCAGTTCTTC. This gives the protein CAWSGDWEANNEQFF.

The chain joins TRBV6-5 to TRBJ2-7; TRBD1 matches at 9 bases. The CDR3 spans 14 residues. With 6 bases clipped from V and 0 bases from J, the junction kept 3 bases outside the gene matches. Germline loops: CDR1 MNHEY, CDR2 SVGAGI. The CDR3 region has the DNA TGTGCCAGCAGACAGGGACAGGGCTCCTACGAGCAGTACGTC. Amino acid sequence: CASRQGQGSYEQYV.

The rearrangement joins TRBV4-3 to TRBJ1-2; D ambiguous. The ends were cut back, 2 bases at V and 1 base at J, with 11 bases in the middle. Germline loops: CDR1 LGHNA, CDR2 YSLEER. The CDR3 runs 15 residues. CDR3 amino acids: CASSQSVPLNYGYTF. As DNA, the CDR3 is TGCGCCAGCAGCCAATCAGTACCTCTTAACTATGGCTACACCTTC.

The chain joins TRBV9 to TRBJ2-2; no clear D. Germline V gene data show CDR1 as SGDLS and CDR2 as YYNGEE. The CDR3 is 14 residues long. The V gene lost 0 bases and the J gene lost 7 bases, with 10 bases spanning the gap. The CDR3 spells CASSVVWANGELFF. CDR3 DNA: TGTGCCAGCAGCGTAGTATGGGCCAACGGGGAGCTGTTTTTT.

This chain connects TRBV19 to TRBJ2-1; 8 positions agree with TRBD2. Unmatched junction bases numbered 4, after V lost 3 bases and J lost 9 bases. This CDR3 contains 13 residues. CDR1 LNHDA and CDR2 SQIVND come from the germline V gene (reference sequence). The CDR3 loop reads CASSITGGAEQFF. The CDR3 DNA sequence: TGTGCCAGTAGTATCACCGGGGGGGCTGAGCAGTTCTTC.

In its sample, this clone was seen once. This rearrangement joins TRBV7-8 to TRBJ1-3; D is ambiguous. The germline V and J ends were trimmed by 7 bases and 0 bases, with 10 bases remaining between them. CDR1 is SGHVS and CDR2 is FQNEAQ in the germline V gene. This CDR3 spans 14 amino acids. Written as DNA, the CDR3 is TGTGCCAGCACCCCAGGACTCTCTGGAAACACCATATATTTT. Protein product: CASTPGLSGNTIYF.

This clone has more than one count but fewer than ten. Different DNA sequences within this sample yield the same CDR3. The rearrangement uses TRBV5-1 and TRBJ1-5, with D perhaps TRBD1 (6 bases). V was trimmed by 2 bases and J by 7 bases, leaving 10 bases between them. The CDR3 extends over 13 amino acids. Germline lookup yields CDR1 SGHRS and CDR2 YFSETQ. The CDR3: CASSFAGEQPQHF. CDR3 sequence (DNA): TGCGCCAGCAGCTTTGCAGGGGAACAGCCCCAGCATTTT.

The chain has TRBV27 and TRBJ2-5, with 10 bases identical to TRBD1. The CDR3 extends over 16 amino acids. Germline CDR1 MNHEY, CDR2 SMNVEV (reference sequence). V gave up 5 bases and J gave up 5 bases; unmatched junction bases: 11. CDR3 amino acids: CASSPNRDRGSETQYF. The CDR3 DNA follows: TGTGCCAGCAGTCCCAACCGGGACAGGGGAAGTGAGACCCAGTACTTC.

The rearrangement uses TRBV10-3 and TRBJ2-7; 11 bases line up with TRBD1. This CDR3 is 14 amino acids long. The germline V gene has CDR1 ENHRY and CDR2 SYGVKD. Trimming cost V 5 bases and J 7 bases; bases outside gene matches: 7. CDR3 loop: CAISTGQGAEEQYF. In DNA form, the CDR3 reads TGTGCCATCAGTACTGGACAGGGGGCGGAAGAGCAGTACTTC.

This clone showed up just once. CDR3 residues: CASSSGQGASGANVLTF. In DNA form, the CDR3 reads TGTGCCAGCAGTTCCGGACAGGGTGCCTCTGGGGCCAACGTCCTGACTTTC. The chain uses TRBV28 and TRBJ2-6, with TRBD1 identical over 8 bases. CDR3 length: 17 residues. Germline-derived CDR1 and CDR2 are MDHEN and SYDVKM. The trim removed 4 bases at V and 0 bases at J, leaving 5 bases unmatched.

This clone was counted once. V is TRBV5-1 and J is TRBJ1-6; weak D call: TRBD1 (5 bases). Germline assignment: CDR1 SGHRS and CDR2 YFSETQ. The CDR3 runs 16 residues. Trimming removed 0 bases at V and 7 bases at J, with 14 bases between. The CDR3, as DNA: TGCGCCAGCAGCTTGGGACAGAACCTTGGAAATTCACCCCTCCACTTT. Translated: CASSLGQNLGNSPLHF.

The J gene is TRBJ1-5, the V gene TRBV6-5; 7 bases match TRBD1. V gave up 5 bases and J gave up 2 bases; unmatched junction bases: 6. Germline CDR1 is MNHEY and CDR2 is SVGAGI. The CDR3 totals 15 residues. CDR3 in amino acids: CASSTLGQRNQPQHF. The DNA of the CDR3 is TGTGCCAGCAGTACCTTGGGACAGCGCAATCAGCCCCAGCATTTT.

About this clone: One end of the junction does not line up with germline, which may come from a read error. Other DNA sequences in this specimen translate into the identical CDR3. The genes are TRBV11-2 and TRBJ2-1, with 13 bases fitting TRBD2. This CDR3 contains 15 residues. CDR1 and CDR2 from the germline V gene are SGHAT and FQNNGV. In nucleotides, the CDR3 is TGTGCCAGCAGCATTGGGACTAGCGGGACCAATGAGCAATTCTTC. Amino acids: CASSIGTSGTNEQFF.

The V gene is TRBV6-5, the J gene TRBJ2-7, with TRBD1 matching 9 bases. Per the germline V gene, CDR1 is MNHEY and CDR2 is SVGAGI. Unmatched junction bases numbered 6, after V lost 7 bases and J lost 2 bases. The CDR3 sequence is 14 residues long. The CDR3 DNA is TGTGCCAGCACGACCAGGACAGGGGCCTACGAGCAGTACTTC. Protein product: CASTTRTGAYEQYF.

This chain links TRBV9 with TRBJ2-1; 8 nucleotides agree with TRBD2. The CDR3 runs to 15 residues. The V gene's germline CDR1 is SGDLS and CDR2 YYNGEE. V trimming: 3 bases; J trimming: 1 base; junction bases outside the gene matches: 3. The CDR3 protein is CASSAGLASYNEQFF. CDR3 bases: TGTGCCAGCAGCGCAGGACTAGCTTCCTACAATGAGCAGTTCTTC.